These 3 T cell receptor beta chains originate from one sample sequenced in a study of Ad26.COV2.S vaccination and SARS-CoV-2 variants. The treatment was: 15 to 20 received Ad26.COV2.S at low or high dose, single or two shots; a few received placebo; per-sample allocation not given. Material that was analyzed had been drawn on day 63 after the first vaccine or placebo injection. Here immunoSEQ multiplex PCR was the method, and the copy in TCRdb shows in-frame clones only, minus some. The sample contains some 460,000 clones, roughly nine tenths of which appear only once. Sequences were derived from peripheral blood, sampled in a trial of Ad26.COV2.S vaccine versus placebo. These receptors originate from a person between 18 and 65 years old who received the Ad26.COV2.S COVID-19 vaccine or a placebo.

The chain employs TRBV30 and TRBJ1-2, with D unclear. V was pared by 0 bases and J by 2 bases, with 10 bases between. CDR3 length: 14 amino acids. Germline V gene sequence: CDR1 GTSNPN, CDR2 SVGIG (reference sequence). The CDR3 spells CAWSVRNGNYGYTF. The CDR3 DNA sequence: TGTGCCTGGAGTGTACGAAACGGAAACTATGGCTACACCTTC.

The J gene is TRBJ2-5, the V gene TRBV11-2; 7 positions match TRBD1. This CDR3 has 12 amino acids. Germline CDR1 reads SGHAT; CDR2 reads FQNNGV. V gave up 8 bases and J gave up 5 bases; unmatched junction bases: 5. The CDR3 DNA follows: TGTGCCAGCGGGGGACAGCGGGAGACCCAGTACTTC. This codes for CASGGQRETQYF.

V and J are TRBV5-1 and TRBJ2-7, with TRBD1 matching over 10 bases. The ends lost 1 base at V and 7 bases at J; junction bases unmatched: 8. Germline V gene data show CDR1 as SGHRS and CDR2 as YFSETQ. The CDR3 extends over 15 amino acids. The CDR3 reads CASSLWGQGFEEQYF. CDR3 DNA: TGCGCCAGCAGCTTGTGGGGACAGGGGTTTGAGGAGCAGTACTTC.